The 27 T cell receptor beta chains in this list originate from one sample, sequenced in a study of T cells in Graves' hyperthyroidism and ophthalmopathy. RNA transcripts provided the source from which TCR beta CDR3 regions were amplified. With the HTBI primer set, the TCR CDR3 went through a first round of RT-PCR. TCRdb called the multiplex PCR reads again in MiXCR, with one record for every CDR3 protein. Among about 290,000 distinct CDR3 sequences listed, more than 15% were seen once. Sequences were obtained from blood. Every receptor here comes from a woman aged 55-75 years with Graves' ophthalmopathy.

The CDR3: CASSLTGTGANYGYTF. The CDR3 bases are TGTGCCAGCAGCTTGACTGGGACAGGGGCTAACTATGGCTACACCTTC. The chain carries TRBV5-5 and TRBJ1-2; 10 positions agree with TRBD1. Germline lookup yields CDR1 SGHKS and CDR2 YYEKEE (reference sequence). J gave up 0 bases and V 1 base, and 3 bases lay outside the gene matches. This CDR3 spans 16 amino acids.

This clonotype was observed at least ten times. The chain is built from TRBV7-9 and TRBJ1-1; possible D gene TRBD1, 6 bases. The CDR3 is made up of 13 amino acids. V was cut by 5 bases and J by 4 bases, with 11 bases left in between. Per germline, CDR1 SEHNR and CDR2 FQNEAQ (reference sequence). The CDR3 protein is CASSTEGGTEAFF. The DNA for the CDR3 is TGTGCCAGCAGCACCGAGGGGGGCACTGAAGCTTTCTTT.

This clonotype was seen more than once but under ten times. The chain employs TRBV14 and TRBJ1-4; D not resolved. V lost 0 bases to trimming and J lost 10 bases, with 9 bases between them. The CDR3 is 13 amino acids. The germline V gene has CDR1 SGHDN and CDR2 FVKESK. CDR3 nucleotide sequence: TGTGCCAGCAGCCAAGATACCTTTGGAAAACTGTTTTTT. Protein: CASSQDTFGKLFF.

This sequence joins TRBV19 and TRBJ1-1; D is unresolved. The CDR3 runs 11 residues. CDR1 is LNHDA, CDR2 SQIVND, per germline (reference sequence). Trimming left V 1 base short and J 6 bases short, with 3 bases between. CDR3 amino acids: CASSIGSEAFF. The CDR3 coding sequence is TGTGCCAGTAGTATAGGCTCTGAAGCTTTCTTT.

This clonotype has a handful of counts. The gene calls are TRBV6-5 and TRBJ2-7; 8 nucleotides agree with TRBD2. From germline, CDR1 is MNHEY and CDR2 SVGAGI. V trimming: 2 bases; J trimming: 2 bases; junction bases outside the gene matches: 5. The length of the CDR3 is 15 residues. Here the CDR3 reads CASSYRPGLAYEQYF. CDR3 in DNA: TGTGCCAGCAGTTACCGACCGGGACTAGCCTACGAGCAGTACTTC.

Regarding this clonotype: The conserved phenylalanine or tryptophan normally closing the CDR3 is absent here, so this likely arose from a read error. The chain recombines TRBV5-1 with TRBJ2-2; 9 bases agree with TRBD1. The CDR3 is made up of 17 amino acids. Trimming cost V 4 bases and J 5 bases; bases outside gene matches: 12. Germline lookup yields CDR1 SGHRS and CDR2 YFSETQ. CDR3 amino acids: CASSPGQGISGTGELFS. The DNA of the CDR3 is TGCGCCAGCAGCCCAGGACAGGGGATTTCAGGGACCGGGGAGCTGTTTTCT.

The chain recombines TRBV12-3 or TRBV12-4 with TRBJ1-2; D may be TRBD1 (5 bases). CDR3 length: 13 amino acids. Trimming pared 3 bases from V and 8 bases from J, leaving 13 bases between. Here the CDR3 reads CASSLWDQGGYTF. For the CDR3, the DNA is TGTGCCAGCAGTTTGTGGGATCAGGGCGGCTACACCTTC.

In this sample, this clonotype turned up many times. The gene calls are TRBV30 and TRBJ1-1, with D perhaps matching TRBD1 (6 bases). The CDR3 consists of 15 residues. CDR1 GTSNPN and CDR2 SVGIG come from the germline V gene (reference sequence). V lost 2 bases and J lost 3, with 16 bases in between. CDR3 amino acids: CAWSFRGAIYTEAFF. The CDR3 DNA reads TGTGCCTGGAGTTTTAGGGGGGCCATCTACACTGAAGCTTTCTTT.

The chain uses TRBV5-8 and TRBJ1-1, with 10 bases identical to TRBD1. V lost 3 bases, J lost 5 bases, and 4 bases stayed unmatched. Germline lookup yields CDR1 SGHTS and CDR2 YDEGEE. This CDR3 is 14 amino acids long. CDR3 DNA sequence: TGTGCCAGCAGCTCGACAGGGGGCCTAACTGAAGCTTTCTTT. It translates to CASSSTGGLTEAFF.

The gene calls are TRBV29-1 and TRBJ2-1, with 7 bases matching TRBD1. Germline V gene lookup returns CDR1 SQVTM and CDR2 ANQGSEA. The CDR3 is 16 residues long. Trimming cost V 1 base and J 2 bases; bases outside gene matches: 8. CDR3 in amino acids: CSVEVPVRGPYNEQFF. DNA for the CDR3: TGCAGCGTTGAAGTCCCCGTGAGGGGGCCCTACAATGAGCAGTTCTTC.

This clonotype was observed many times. The CDR3 here is CASMGGATSYNEQFF. The DNA of the CDR3 is TGTGCCAGCATGGGGGGGGCTACCTCCTACAATGAGCAGTTCTTC. The chain recombines TRBV6-1 with TRBJ2-1; tentatively, D is TRBD2 (7 bases). V dropped 7 bases and J dropped 0 bases, with 13 bases sitting between them. CDR3 length: 15 amino acids. Germline V gene sequence: CDR1 MNHNS, CDR2 SASEGT.

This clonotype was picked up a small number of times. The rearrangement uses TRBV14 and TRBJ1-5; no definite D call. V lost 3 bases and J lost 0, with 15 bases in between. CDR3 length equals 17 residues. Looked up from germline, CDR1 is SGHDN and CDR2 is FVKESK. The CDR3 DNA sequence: TGTGCCAGCAGCCAGAAGAGGTCGCGGGGTAGCAATCAGCCCCAGCATTTT. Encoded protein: CASSQKRSRGSNQPQHF.

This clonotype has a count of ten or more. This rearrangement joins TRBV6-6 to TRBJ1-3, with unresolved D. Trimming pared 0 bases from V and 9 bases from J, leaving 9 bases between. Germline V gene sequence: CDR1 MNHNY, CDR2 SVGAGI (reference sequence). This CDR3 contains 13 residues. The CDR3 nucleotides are TGTGCCAGCAGTTACTCCATAGAAAGCACCATATATTTT. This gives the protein CASSYSIESTIYF.

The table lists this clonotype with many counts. CDR3 region: CASIADRTDNEQFF. CDR3 sequence (DNA): TGTGCCAGCATCGCGGACAGGACCGACAATGAGCAGTTCTTC. The gene calls are TRBV2 and TRBJ2-1; TRBD1 aligns across 7 bases. Germline loops: CDR1 SNHLY, CDR2 FYNNEI. This CDR3 is 14 amino acids long. With V trimmed by 7 bases and J by 5 bases, 8 bases remained unmatched.

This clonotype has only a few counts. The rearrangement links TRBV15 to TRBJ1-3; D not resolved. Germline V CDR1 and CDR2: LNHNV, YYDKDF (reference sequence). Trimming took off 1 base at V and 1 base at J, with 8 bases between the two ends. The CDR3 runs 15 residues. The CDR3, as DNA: TGTGCCACCAGCAGAGGGGCTCAATCTGGAAACACCATATATTTT. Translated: CATSRGAQSGNTIYF.

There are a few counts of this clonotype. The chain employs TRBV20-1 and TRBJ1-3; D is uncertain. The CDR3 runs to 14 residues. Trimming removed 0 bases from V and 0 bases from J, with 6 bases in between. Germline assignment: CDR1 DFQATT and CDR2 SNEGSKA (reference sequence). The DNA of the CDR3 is TGCAGTGCTAGAGACCAGAGCTCTGGAAACACCATATATTTT. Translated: CSARDQSSGNTIYF.

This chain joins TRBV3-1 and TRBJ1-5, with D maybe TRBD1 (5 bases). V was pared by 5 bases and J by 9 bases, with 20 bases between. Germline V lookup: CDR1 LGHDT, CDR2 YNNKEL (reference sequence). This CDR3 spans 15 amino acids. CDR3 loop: CASSKNFGKGLPQHF. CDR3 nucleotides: TGTGCCAGCAGCAAAAACTTCGGGAAGGGGTTGCCCCAGCATTTT.

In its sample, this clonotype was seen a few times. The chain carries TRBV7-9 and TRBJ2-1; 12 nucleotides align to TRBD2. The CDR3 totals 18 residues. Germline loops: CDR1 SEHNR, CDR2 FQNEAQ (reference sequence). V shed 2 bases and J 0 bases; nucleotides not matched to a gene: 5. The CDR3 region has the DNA TGTGCCAGCAGCTTATTCCCGACTAGCGGGAGCTCCTACAATGAGCAGTTCTTC. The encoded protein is CASSLFPTSGSSYNEQFF.

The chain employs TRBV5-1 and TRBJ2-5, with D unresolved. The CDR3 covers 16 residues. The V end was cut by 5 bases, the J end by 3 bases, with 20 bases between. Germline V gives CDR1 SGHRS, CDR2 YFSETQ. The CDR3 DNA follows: TGCGCCAGCAGTCTTGGTTCCCGGTCTGGAAAAGAGACCCAGTACTTC. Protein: CASSLGSRSGKETQYF.

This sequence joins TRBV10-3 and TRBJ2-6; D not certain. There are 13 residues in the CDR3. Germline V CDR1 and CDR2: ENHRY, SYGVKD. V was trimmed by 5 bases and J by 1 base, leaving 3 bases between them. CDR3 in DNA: TGTGCCATCAGTCTTTCTGGGGCCAACGTCCTGACTTTC. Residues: CAISLSGANVLTF.

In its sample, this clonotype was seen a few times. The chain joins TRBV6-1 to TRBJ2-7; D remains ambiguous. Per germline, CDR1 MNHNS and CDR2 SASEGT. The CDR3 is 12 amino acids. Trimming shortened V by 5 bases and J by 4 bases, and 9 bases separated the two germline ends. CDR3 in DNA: TGTGCCAGCAGTATGTTTGGATACGAGCAGTACTTC. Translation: CASSMFGYEQYF.

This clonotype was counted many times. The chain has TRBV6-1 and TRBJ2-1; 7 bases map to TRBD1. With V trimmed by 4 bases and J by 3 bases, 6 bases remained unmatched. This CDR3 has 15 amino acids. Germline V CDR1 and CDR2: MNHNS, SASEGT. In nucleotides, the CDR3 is TGTGCCAGCAGTGTACAGGGGCCTTACTACAATGAGCAGTTCTTC. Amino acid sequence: CASSVQGPYYNEQFF.

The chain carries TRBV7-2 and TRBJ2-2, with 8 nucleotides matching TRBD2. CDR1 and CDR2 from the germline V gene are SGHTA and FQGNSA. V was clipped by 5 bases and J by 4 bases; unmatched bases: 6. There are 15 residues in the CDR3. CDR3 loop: CASSRGGQVTGELFF. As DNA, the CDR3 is TGTGCCAGCAGCCGGGGGGGCCAGGTCACCGGGGAGCTGTTTTTT.

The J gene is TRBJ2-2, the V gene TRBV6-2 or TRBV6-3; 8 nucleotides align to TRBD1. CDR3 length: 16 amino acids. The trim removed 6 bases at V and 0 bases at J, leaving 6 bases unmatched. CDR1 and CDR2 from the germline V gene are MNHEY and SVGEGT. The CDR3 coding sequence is TGTGCCAGCAGAAAATCGGGACAGGCGAACACCGGGGAGCTGTTTTTT. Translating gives CASRKSGQANTGELFF.

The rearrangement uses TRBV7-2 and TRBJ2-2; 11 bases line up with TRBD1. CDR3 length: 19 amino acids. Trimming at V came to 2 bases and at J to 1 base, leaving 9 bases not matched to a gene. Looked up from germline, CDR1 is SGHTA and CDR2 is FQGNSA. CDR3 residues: CASSLRPGTGGKNTGELFF. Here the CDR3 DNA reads TGTGCCAGCAGCTTAAGACCCGGGACAGGGGGAAAGAACACCGGGGAGCTGTTTTTT.

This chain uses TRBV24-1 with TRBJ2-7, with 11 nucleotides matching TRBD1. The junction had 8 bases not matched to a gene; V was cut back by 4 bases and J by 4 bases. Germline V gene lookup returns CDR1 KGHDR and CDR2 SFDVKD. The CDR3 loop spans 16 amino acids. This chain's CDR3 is CATSDTRDRGRYEQYF. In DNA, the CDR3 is TGTGCCACCAGTGACACCCGGGACAGGGGGAGATACGAGCAGTACTTC.

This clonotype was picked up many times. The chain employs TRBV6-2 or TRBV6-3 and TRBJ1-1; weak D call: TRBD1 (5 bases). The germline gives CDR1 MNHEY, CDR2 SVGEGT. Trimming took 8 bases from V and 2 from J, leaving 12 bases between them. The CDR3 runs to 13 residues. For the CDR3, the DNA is TGTGCCAGCTTTGGGGGAGGTAACACTGAAGCTTTCTTT. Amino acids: CASFGGGNTEAFF.